This T cell receptor (beta chain) was observed in a study of shared clonotypes between healthy human individuals. General observations from the study: Clonotypes shared by all four sorted-subset donors had higher generation probabilities than non-shared clonotypes. Between a few donors, naive CD4 clonotypes were shared at a level of about 5%. Incompleteness in sorted-subset sequencing, despite large depth, was shown by rarefaction.

Assay used: immunoSEQ multiplex PCR; TCRdb lists only in-frame clones, some missing. The profile shows over a million clones, roughly 80% of them singletons. This clone has a handful of counts. Its antigen is unidentified. Trimming left V 5 bases short and J 8 bases short, with 12 bases between. CDR1 and CDR2 from the germline V gene are SGHTA and FQGNSA. The CDR3 is 13 amino acids. It was into CD45RA+ naive and CD45RA-negative memory subsets that the CD4+ cells were split. This chain joins TRBV7-2 and TRBJ1-4, with D possibly TRBD1 on 6 matching bases. Material: memory CD4+ T cells sorted from blood. Specified subset: CD45RA-negative fraction. This clonotype was sampled from a man younger than 35 in good health. CDR3 nucleotide sequence: TGTGCCAGCAGCATGTACAGGGCCGAAAAACTGTTTTTT. As protein: CASSMYRAEKLFF.